Sequencing of this TCR beta chain was carried out in a study of beta chain features in type 1 diabetes. The study's findings and limits: Among all four CD4+ subsets, Type 1 diabetes patients had TCRB CDR3s that were moderately but significantly shorter.

This clone has a handful of counts. Its antigen is as yet unknown. The germline V and J ends were trimmed by 0 bases and 8 bases, with 10 bases remaining between them. CDR3 length: 12 amino acids. The germline V gene has CDR1 SQVTM and CDR2 ANQGSEA. The whole isolated RNA underwent reverse transcription, so sequencing captured expressed TCRB transcripts. Using immunoSEQ multiplex PCR, the repertoire was profiled, and TCRdb retains in-frame clones only, with some absent. The table has hundreds of thousands of clones, more than 13% seen once; the top ten hold roughly 0.04%. The specimen sequenced was naive CD4+ T cells from blood. The rearrangement uses TRBV29-1 and TRBJ1-2, with D possibly matching TRBD1 (5 bases). This receptor was taken from a man aged 18 to 35 with type 1 diabetes. The CDR3 coding sequence is TGCAGCGTTGAAGAGGGAGGGGACGGCTACACCTTC. It is translated as CSVEEGGDGYTF. The full variable domain, rest sourced from reference TRBV29-1 and TRBJ1-2, is SAVISQKPSRDICQRGTSLTIQCQVDSQVTMMFWYRQQPGQSLTLIATANQGSEATYESGFVIDKFPISRPNLTFSTLTVSNMSPEDSSIYLCSVEEGGDGYTFGSGTRLTVV.